These 20 T cell receptor beta chains were all obtained from the same sample, sequenced in a study of blood T cell repertoires in COVID-19. The data were produced by immunoSEQ multiplex PCR, yet TCRdb's version contains in-frame clones alone and is incomplete. The sample has hundreds of thousands of clones; roughly nine tenths are singletons. Sequenced input: PBMCs or T cells enriched from blood (not recorded which). Source of these receptors: a young man who had recovered from COVID-19.

This chain joins TRBV30 and TRBJ2-7; maybe TRBD2 (5 bases). Looked up from germline, CDR1 is GTSNPN and CDR2 is SVGIG (reference sequence). V shed 5 bases and J shed 0 bases, with 11 bases lying between them. This CDR3 is built from 13 residues. CDR3 in amino acids: CAWDYGVSYEQYF. The CDR3 nucleotides read TGTGCCTGGGACTATGGTGTCTCCTACGAGCAGTACTTC.

The chain joins TRBV6-5 to TRBJ2-3; TRBD1 agrees at 7 bases. Germline CDR1 reads MNHEY; CDR2 reads SVGAGI. Trimming cost V 0 bases and J 3 bases; bases outside gene matches: 6. The CDR3 runs to 16 residues. In DNA, the CDR3 is TGTGCCAGCAGTTACTCGGTAGGGGGCCTAACAGATACGCAGTATTTT. Translating it yields CASSYSVGGLTDTQYF.

The chain carries TRBV21-1 and TRBJ2-7; the table's D gene call, TRBD2, was not cross checked with the DNA. TRBV21-1 is a documented pseudogene. This CDR3 is 15 amino acids long. The CDR3 here is CASLRRGEGRYEQYF. DNA for the CDR3: TGTGCCAGCCTTCGTCGGGGGGAGGGCCGATACGAGCAGTACTTC.

The gene calls are TRBV15 and TRBJ1-4; 8 positions agree with TRBD1. The J segment lost 7 bases and the V segment lost 3 bases, leaving 10 bases of the junction unmatched. CDR3 length: 16 residues. In germline, CDR1 is LNHNV, CDR2 YYDKDF (reference sequence). DNA of the CDR3: TGTGCCACCAGCAGCGCGACCGGACAGGGCTTTGAAAAACTGTTTTTT. Translated, it gives CATSSATGQGFEKLFF.

The J gene is TRBJ1-2, the V gene TRBV10-3; the D gene is possibly TRBD1 (5 bases). This CDR3 region has 12 residues. Between the trimmed V and J ends, which lost 5 bases and 8 bases, there was a span of 12 bases. Germline V gene data show CDR1 as ENHRY and CDR2 as SYGVKD. CDR3 in amino acids: CAISRPGDGYTF. DNA for the CDR3: TGTGCCATCAGTCGCCCGGGGGACGGCTACACCTTC.

The genes are TRBV14 and TRBJ2-1; weak D call: TRBD2 (5 bases). Trimming stripped 0 bases from V and 4 bases from J, with 10 bases between. The CDR3 length is 15 residues. From germline, CDR1 is SGHDN and CDR2 FVKESK. The CDR3 DNA follows: TGTGCCAGCAGCCAAGATAGGACTCGGTACAATGAGCAGTTCTTC. This encodes CASSQDRTRYNEQFF.

This clone occurred a few times. The sample holds other DNA sequences that translate to the same CDR3. V gene TRBV28 combines with J gene TRBJ2-2; TRBD2 agrees at 10 bases. The V segment lost 5 bases and the J segment 2 bases; nucleotides outside the gene matches: 5. Germline CDR1 and CDR2: MDHEN and SYDVKM. This CDR3 contains 16 residues. The CDR3, as DNA: TGTGCCAGCAGTGCCAGCGGGAGGGGTAACACCGGGGAGCTGTTTTTT. Its protein product is CASSASGRGNTGELFF.

This rearrangement joins TRBV29-1 to TRBJ1-1, with 9 nucleotides matching TRBD1. The junction had 5 bases not matched to a gene; V was cut back by 2 bases and J by 4 bases. The CDR3 has 14 residues. Germline V CDR1 and CDR2: SQVTM, ANQGSEA. Here the CDR3 reads CSVERTGAGTEAFF. The CDR3, as DNA: TGCAGCGTTGAACGGACAGGGGCGGGCACTGAAGCTTTCTTT.

J is TRBJ1-5 and V is TRBV19; weak D call: TRBD1 (5 bases). This CDR3 is 18 amino acids long. In germline, CDR1 is LNHDA, CDR2 SQIVND (reference sequence). V dropped 3 bases and J dropped 0 bases, with 18 bases sitting between them. This CDR3 reads CASSILRPGLYSNQPQHF. The CDR3 bases are TGTGCCAGTAGTATTCTCCGACCGGGACTGTATAGCAATCAGCCCCAGCATTTT.

The rearrangement joins TRBV7-2 to TRBJ2-1; 10 nucleotides align to TRBD2. The CDR3 runs 15 residues. Germline lookup yields CDR1 SGHTA and CDR2 FQGNSA. V lost 5 bases, J lost 6 bases, and 7 bases stayed unmatched. The CDR3 nucleotides are TGTGCCAGCAGCCCAAGCGGGAGGGCCGGCAATGAGCAGTTCTTC. This gives the protein CASSPSGRAGNEQFF.

The chain employs TRBV28 and TRBJ2-7, with 7 bases identical to TRBD2. J was trimmed by 6 bases and V by 5 bases; bases with no gene match: 7. The CDR3 extends over 13 amino acids. CDR1 is MDHEN, CDR2 SYDVKM, per germline. The DNA for the CDR3 is TGTGCCAGCAGTCCCGGGACTAAGGGCGAGCAGTACTTC. This translates into CASSPGTKGEQYF.

This chain joins TRBV28 and TRBJ1-4, with D possibly being TRBD1 (6 bases). V lost 2 bases and J 6 bases, leaving 19 bases between the germline ends. CDR1 MDHEN and CDR2 SYDVKM come from the germline V gene. This CDR3 has 17 amino acids. The CDR3 sequence is CASSLVPSGGFHEKLFF. For the CDR3, the DNA is TGTGCCAGCAGTTTAGTTCCCTCGGGGGGCTTCCATGAAAAACTGTTTTTT.

This clone was seen just once. This chain connects TRBV10-3 to TRBJ2-3, with 7 nucleotides matching TRBD1. The CDR3 runs to 13 residues. V trimming: 6 bases; J trimming: 1 base; junction bases outside the gene matches: 1. Per germline, CDR1 ENHRY and CDR2 SYGVKD. CDR3 bases: TGTGCCATCAGGGGGACAGGCACAGATACGCAGTATTTT. This gives the protein CAIRGTGTDTQYF.

The V call is TRBV29-1, the J call TRBJ2-3, with D possibly being TRBD1 (6 bases). The V and J ends lost 6 bases and 1 base respectively, with 11 bases between them. This CDR3 has 13 amino acids. Germline V gene sequence: CDR1 SQVTM, CDR2 ANQGSEA. As DNA, the CDR3 is TGCAGCGTCTGGACAGCCCGCACAGATACGCAGTATTTT. As protein: CSVWTARTDTQYF.

The chain carries TRBV19 and TRBJ1-3, with a possible D match to TRBD1 (6 bases). The CDR3 loop spans 16 amino acids. Germline V gene lookup returns CDR1 LNHDA and CDR2 SQIVND (reference sequence). V lost 5 bases, J lost 0 bases, and 14 bases lay in between. CDR3 amino acids: CASSAQGRDSGNTIYF. The CDR3 nucleotides are TGTGCCAGTAGTGCACAGGGAAGGGACTCTGGAAACACCATATATTTT.

The rearrangement links TRBV7-8 to TRBJ2-7, with D perhaps TRBD2 (5 bases). The CDR3 runs to 15 residues. Germline CDR1 SGHVS, CDR2 FQNEAQ. The germline V and J ends were trimmed by 1 base and 3 bases, with 13 bases remaining between them. In DNA form, the CDR3 reads TGTGCCAGCAGCTTAGAGGACTTCCTAGGCTACGAGCAGTACTTC. It codes for CASSLEDFLGYEQYF.

A few counts support this clone. V gene TRBV3-1 (or the pseudogene TRBV3-2) combines with J gene TRBJ1-2; 9 bases agree with TRBD1. V lost 0 bases, J lost 5 bases, and 1 base stayed unmatched. CDR3 length: 14 amino acids. Germline V gives CDR1 LGHDT, CDR2 YNNKEL (reference sequence). The CDR3 here is CASSQETGGYGYTF. CDR3 DNA: TGTGCCAGCAGCCAAGAGACAGGGGGGTATGGCTACACCTTC.

The rearrangement joins TRBV11-2 to TRBJ2-7; D unclear. Germline CDR1 reads SGHAT; CDR2 reads FQNNGV. The CDR3 runs to 15 residues. Trimming took 2 bases from V and 2 from J, leaving 13 bases between them. CDR3 sequence (DNA): TGTGCCAGCAGCTTACAGGCCATGGGTACCTACGAGCAGTACTTC. Protein product: CASSLQAMGTYEQYF. Using reference TRBV11-2 and TRBJ2-7 for the parts outside the CDR3, the full variable domain is EAGVAQSPRYKIIEKRQSVAFWCNPISGHATLYWYQQILGQGPKLLIQFQNNGVVDDSQLPKDRFSAERLKGVDSTLKIQPAKLEDSAVYLCASSLQAMGTYEQYFGPGTRLTVT.

The chain has TRBV12-5 and TRBJ1-3; D remains ambiguous. V gave up 0 bases and J gave up 0 bases, with 6 bases separating them. The CDR3 is made up of 15 amino acids. Germline values: CDR1 LGHNT, CDR2 FRNRAP. The CDR3 coding sequence is TGTGCTAGTGGTTTGGTATCGGGCTCTGGAAACACCATATATTTT. Translating gives CASGLVSGSGNTIYF. The full variable domain, its missing parts supplied by reference TRBV12-5 and TRBJ1-3, is DARVTQTPRHKVTEMGQEVTMRCQPILGHNTVFWYRQTMMQGLELLAYFRNRAPLDDSGMPKDRFSAEMPDATLATLKIQPSEPRDSAVYFCASGLVSGSGNTIYFGEGSWLTVV.

A note on this clone: Germline and junction disagree at one end, which may indicate a read error. V and J are TRBV5-3 and TRBJ2-7, with 8 bases aligning to TRBD1. TRBV5-3 is an open reading frame, and its role is uncertain. The CDR3 totals 16 residues. DNA of the CDR3: TGTGTCAGAAGCCCAGGACAGGGTTGGAAGTACTACGAGCAGTACTTC. This encodes CVRSPGQGWKYYEQYF.